The sequence of this TCR beta chain was determined in a study of blood T cell repertoires in COVID-19. On the study more broadly: T cells, B-cell-depleted T cells, or PBMCs provided the cDNA or gDNA that served as material.

This clone was observed a few times. CDR3 length equals 17 residues. Germline loops: CDR1 SGHDT, CDR2 YYEEEE. Trimming removed 0 bases from V and 0 bases from J; junction bases left unmatched: 9. Only in-frame clones appear in the TCRdb table, and some are missing; sequencing was by immunoSEQ multiplex PCR. The sample has about 150,000 clones, around 80% seen once. J is TRBJ2-7 and V is TRBV5-6, with TRBD1 matching 7 bases. Sequencing was done on a sample of peripheral blood. The receptor's source is a woman in her fifties or sixties with acute or convalescent COVID-19. The CDR3 region is CASSLGPTGASSYEQYF. The CDR3 nucleotides are TGTGCCAGCAGCTTGGGGCCTACAGGGGCCAGCTCCTACGAGCAGTACTTC.